This T cell receptor beta chain was sequenced during a study of OX40 agonist ivuxolimab in advanced cancers. Points from the study as a whole: Expansion of clones was among the lowest in partial responders at 0.1-3.0 mg/kg.

The germline gives CDR1 SGHTA, CDR2 FQGTGA. Trimming removed 4 bases at V and 7 bases at J, with 10 bases between. The CDR3 is 13 amino acids. Using immunoSEQ multiplex PCR, the repertoire was profiled, and TCRdb retains in-frame clones only, with some absent. The sample lists more than 100,000 clones; over 75% were seen once. As regards this clone: Its antigen is not known.

The chain employs TRBV7-3 and TRBJ2-2; D gene ambiguous. The clonotype was recovered from an adult with an advanced solid tumor such as melanoma, head and neck, liver or kidney cancer. Source: CD4+ or CD8+ T cells sorted from blood, taken in a trial of the OX40 agonist ivuxolimab. For the CDR3, the DNA is TGTGCCAGCAGCTCAGAGCCCGGCGGGGAGCTGTTTTTT. Protein sequence: CASSSEPGGELFF.